The sequence of this TCR beta chain was determined in a study of blood T cell repertoires in COVID-19. CDR1 and CDR2 from the germline V gene are SGHNT and YYREEE (reference sequence). The CDR3 totals 14 residues. V lost 4 bases and J lost 2, with 13 bases in between. The protocol was immunoSEQ multiplex PCR, while the TCRdb copy is restricted to in-frame clones and leaves out a portion. The sample records about 400,000 clones, nearly 90% being singletons. Participant age was about 18 to 89 years, and participants resided in fewer than 30 US areas. The source material was PBMCs or T cells enriched from blood (not recorded which). V is TRBV5-4 and J is TRBJ2-7, with a weak D call TRBD1 (5 bases). The receptor was derived from a middle-aged woman with acute COVID-19. The CDR3 DNA is TGTGCCAGCAGCCAACAGACAGCTCCCTACGAGCAGTACTTC. Residues: CASSQQTAPYEQYF. The whole variable domain, remainder taken from reference TRBV5-4 and TRBJ2-7, is ETGVTQSPTHLIKTRGQQVTLRCSSQSGHNTVSWYQQALGQGPQFIFQYYREEENGRGNFPPRFSGLQFPNYSSELNVNALELDDSALYLCASSQQTAPYEQYFGPGTRLTVT.